The clone carrying this TCR beta chain was seen a few times. The antigen is unknown. CDR1 SGHVS and CDR2 FNYEAQ come from the germline V gene. CDR3 length equals 16 residues. Trimming pared 0 bases from V and 0 bases from J, leaving 9 bases between. This specimen comes from a study of T cells after yellow fever vaccination. General observations from the study: Clonotype sharing between CD4 and CD8 compartments was small. Post-booster repertoires again held most primary-vaccination clones (about 96% CD4, just under 90% CD8). FACS-sorted repertoires could contain abundant clonotypes contaminating from the bulk population.

Researchers made TCR cDNA using 5'RACE template switching, and this step added a universal primer site and UMIs. TCRdb recomputed calls from the 5' RACE reads with MiXCR, one row per CDR3 protein. The repertoire holds about 320,000 distinct CDR3 sequences, with around 11% as singletons. V gene TRBV7-6 combines with J gene TRBJ1-5; no definite D call. The sequencing here drew on CD4+ T cells sorted from PBMCs, taken 45 days after the yellow fever booster vaccination. The clonotype comes from a man between 18 and 35 years old who received the YFV17D yellow fever vaccine. CDR3 protein: CASSLAGVYSNQPQHF. The CDR3 DNA sequence: TGTGCCAGCAGCTTAGCGGGAGTTTATAGCAATCAGCCCCAGCATTTT. The full variable domain, completed using reference TRBV7-6 and TRBJ1-5, is GAGVSQSPRYKVTKRGQDVALRCDPISGHVSLYWYRQALGQGPEFLTYFNYEAQQDKSGLPNDRFSAERPEGSISTLTIQRTEQRDSAMYRCASSLAGVYSNQPQHFGDGTRLSIL.